This T cell receptor (beta chain) emerged from a study of T cell responses to AZD1222 COVID-19 vaccine. With 4 bases clipped from V and 7 bases from J, the junction kept 7 bases outside the gene matches. The length of the CDR3 is 17 residues. In germline, CDR1 is LGHDT, CDR2 YNNKEL (reference sequence). This table comes from immunoSEQ multiplex PCR, and its TCRdb copy is limited to in-frame clones, with some not included. The sample records under 200,000 clones, approximately 90% being singletons. This clonotype was sampled from an adult in good health. The rearrangement links TRBV3-1 (or the pseudogene TRBV3-2) to TRBJ2-2; TRBD2 matches 15 bases. The sample here was peripheral blood, taken on day 0 of AZD1222 vaccination. CDR3 residues: CASSPGLAGGVFGELFF. The CDR3 DNA follows: TGTGCCAGCAGCCCGGGACTAGCGGGAGGAGTTTTCGGGGAGCTGTTTTTT.